The 27 T cell receptor beta chains listed next were all sequenced from one sample in a study of human T cells and chemical hapten exposure. The time point: patch test 2, 6 weeks after DPC sensitization. Treatment given: therapeutic diphenylcyclopropenone sensitization with weekly scalp DPC. TCRdb called the RACE reads again in MiXCR, with one record for every CDR3 protein. In the table there are 360,000 or so distinct CDR3 sequences, 6% to 7% of which are singletons. The source was whole blood, collected in connection with sensitization to the hapten diphenylcyclopropenone (DPC). The receptors were gathered from a young woman with alopecia areata. Some clones in this sample may be carry-over from other donors' samples.

J is TRBJ2-5 and V is TRBV4-3; a possible D gene is TRBD1 (6 bases). Between the trimmed V and J ends, which lost 0 bases and 4 bases, there was a span of 6 bases. The germline gives CDR1 LGHNA, CDR2 YSLEER. This CDR3 region has 13 residues. The CDR3 region is CASSQEQGETQYF. The CDR3 nucleotides are TGCGCCAGCAGCCAAGAACAGGGAGAGACCCAGTACTTC.

J is TRBJ2-1 and V is TRBV3-1, with 8 bases identical to TRBD2. Germline loops: CDR1 LGHDT, CDR2 YNNKEL (reference sequence). V trimming: 0 bases; J trimming: 15 bases; junction bases outside the gene matches: 10. This CDR3 spans 14 amino acids. The CDR3 nucleotides read TGTGCCAGCAGCCAAGAAATAGGGCGGGGGGCTAGGTTCTTC. As protein: CASSQEIGRGARFF.

This clonotype appeared many times. The rearrangement uses TRBV10-3 and TRBJ1-2; tentative D call: TRBD1 (5 bases). Germline values: CDR1 ENHRY, CDR2 SYGVKD. Trimming took off 7 bases at V and 6 bases at J, with 15 bases between the two ends. This CDR3 has 13 amino acids. Here the CDR3 DNA reads TGTGCCATCACCCGGGGTGGAGGGGATGGCTACACCTTC. It is translated as CAITRGGGDGYTF.

This clonotype occurred a few times. The genes are TRBV7-3 and TRBJ2-6; unclear D gene. This CDR3 is 19 amino acids long. Trimming stripped 2 bases from V and 3 bases from J, with 20 bases between. Germline CDR1 and CDR2: SGHTA and FQGTGA. This CDR3 reads CASSLGIIPTQGGANVLTF. The CDR3, as DNA: TGTGCCAGCAGCTTAGGGATTATACCCACCCAAGGTGGGGCCAACGTCCTGACTTTC.

This clonotype was found many times. This sequence joins TRBV6-5 and TRBJ2-7, with 9 bases matching TRBD2. Trimming removed 6 bases from V and 4 bases from J; junction bases left unmatched: 10. The CDR3 loop spans 15 amino acids. CDR1 is MNHEY, CDR2 SVGAGI, per germline. The DNA of the CDR3 is TGTGCCAGCAGCCTTAGCGGGGGCACCTGGTACGAGCAGTACTTC. Amino acid sequence: CASSLSGGTWYEQYF.

At least ten counts were recorded for this clonotype. The V gene is TRBV20-1, the J gene TRBJ1-5, with a weak D call TRBD1 (6 bases). CDR3 length: 14 amino acids. In germline, CDR1 is DFQATT, CDR2 SNEGSKA (reference sequence). Trimming removed 2 bases from V and 0 bases from J, with 8 bases in between. The CDR3 DNA is TGCAGTGCTAGACAGGGGTATAGCAATCAGCCCCAGCATTTT. This gives the protein CSARQGYSNQPQHF.

The chain couples TRBV6-2 or TRBV6-3 to TRBJ2-5; D is undetermined. The CDR3 runs to 13 residues. Trimming pared 7 bases from V and 2 bases from J, leaving 11 bases between. Germline lookup yields CDR1 MNHEY and CDR2 SVGEGT. CDR3 protein: CASTRGEQETQYF. CDR3 bases: TGTGCCAGCACTCGCGGAGAGCAAGAGACCCAGTACTTC.

This clonotype was found many times. V and J are TRBV10-3 and TRBJ1-4; 8 nucleotides line up with TRBD1. The germline gives CDR1 ENHRY, CDR2 SYGVKD. The ends lost 6 bases at V and 6 bases at J; junction bases unmatched: 3. CDR3 length equals 13 residues. The CDR3 reads CAIRDRADEKLFF. As DNA, the CDR3 is TGTGCCATCAGGGACAGGGCCGATGAAAAACTGTTTTTT.

This clonotype was observed a handful of times. The chain joins TRBV27 to TRBJ2-7; TRBD1 is a possible D gene (6 bases). The CDR3 has 15 residues. Trimming pared 4 bases from V and 4 bases from J, leaving 17 bases between. CDR1 and CDR2 (germline): MNHEY, SMNVEV (reference sequence). CDR3 in amino acids: CASSSAWDNSYEQYF. The CDR3 nucleotides are TGTGCCAGCAGTTCAGCCTGGGACAACTCTTACGAGCAGTACTTC.

This clonotype was detected ten times or more. The gene calls are TRBV18 and TRBJ2-3; 7 bases fit TRBD1. CDR1 is KGHSH and CDR2 is LQKENI in the germline V gene. The CDR3 contains 17 residues. The junction had 11 bases not matched to a gene; V was cut back by 3 bases and J by 2 bases. The CDR3 here is CASSPTSPGQNTDTQYF. CDR3 sequence (DNA): TGTGCCAGCTCACCTACATCCCCGGGACAGAACACAGATACGCAGTATTTT.

At least ten counts were recorded for this clonotype. J is TRBJ1-1 and V is TRBV20-1; no definite D call. The CDR3 is made up of 12 amino acids. Germline V gene lookup returns CDR1 DFQATT and CDR2 SNEGSKA (reference sequence). Trimming left V 2 bases short and J 3 bases short, with 7 bases between. The CDR3 bases are TGCAGTGCTAGAATTAGAGACACTGAAGCTTTCTTT. Residues: CSARIRDTEAFF.

This clonotype was detected only a few times. The chain uses TRBV5-1 and TRBJ2-5; D remains ambiguous. CDR1 and CDR2 from the germline V gene are SGHRS and YFSETQ. The CDR3 is 15 residues long. V gave up 1 base and J gave up 3 bases, with 13 bases separating them. DNA of the CDR3: TGCGCCAGCAGCTTGATAAGGGCAGTCAAAGAGACCCAGTACTTC. It yields the protein CASSLIRAVKETQYF. Together with reference TRBV5-1 and TRBJ2-5, the CDR3 gives the full variable domain: KAGVTQTPRYLIKTRGQQVTLSCSPISGHRSVSWYQQTPGQGLQFLFEYFSETQRNKGNFPGRFSGRQFSNSRSEMNVSTLELGDSALYLCASSLIRAVKETQYFGPGTRLLVL.

In its sample, this clonotype was seen many times. This rearrangement joins TRBV3-1 to TRBJ2-7; 11 positions match TRBD1. Germline CDR1 and CDR2: LGHDT and YNNKEL (reference sequence). The V segment lost 4 bases and the J segment 5 bases; nucleotides outside the gene matches: 10. The CDR3 length is 16 residues. As DNA, the CDR3 is TGTGCCAGCAGCCCATCTCTCGGACAGGGGGCGGACGAGCAGTACTTC. Amino acids: CASSPSLGQGADEQYF.

V and J are TRBV12-3 or TRBV12-4 and TRBJ2-7, with 7 bases lining up with TRBD1. The CDR3 extends over 13 amino acids. V was clipped by 6 bases and J by 6 bases; unmatched bases: 8. The CDR3 reads CASSSSQGVEQYF. The DNA for the CDR3 is TGTGCCAGCAGCTCCTCCCAGGGGGTCGAGCAGTACTTC.

The sample holds many counts of this clonotype. This CDR3 reads CSVVPNEQFF. CDR3 in DNA: TGCAGCGTTGTTCCCAATGAGCAGTTCTTC. The V gene is TRBV29-1, the J gene TRBJ2-1; D unclear. This CDR3 region has 10 residues. V was pared by 4 bases and J by 6 bases, with 4 bases between. Germline values: CDR1 SQVTM, CDR2 ANQGSEA.

A few counts support this clonotype. This sequence joins TRBV16 and TRBJ1-5, with TRBD1 as a possible D gene (5 bases). The CDR3 spans 15 residues. The V and J ends lost 2 bases and 0 bases respectively, with 8 bases between them. The germline V gene has CDR1 KGHSY and CDR2 FQNENV. This CDR3 reads CASSQGGYSNQPQHF. CDR3 nucleotides: TGTGCCAGCAGCCAAGGGGGTTATAGCAATCAGCCCCAGCATTTT. Supplemented by reference TRBV16 and TRBJ1-5, the full variable domain reads GEEVAQTPKHLVRGEGQKAKLYCAPIKGHSYVFWYQQVLKNEFKFLISFQNENVFDETGMPKERFSAKCLPNSPCSLEIQATKLEDSAVYFCASSQGGYSNQPQHFGDGTRLSIL.

This clonotype was observed a handful of times. The V gene is TRBV7-9, the J gene TRBJ2-3; the D gene is possibly TRBD1 (5 bases). Germline V gene lookup returns CDR1 SEHNR and CDR2 FQNEAQ (reference sequence). Trimming removed 2 bases at V and 3 bases at J, with 15 bases between. The CDR3 length is 16 residues. The CDR3 spells CASSLYWGMVTDTQYF. DNA of the CDR3: TGTGCCAGCAGCTTATATTGGGGCATGGTGACAGATACGCAGTATTTT.

This clonotype was picked up many times. The chain employs TRBV13 and TRBJ1-4; D possibly corresponds to TRBD1 (5 bases). CDR1 and CDR2 (germline): PRHDT, FYEKMQ (reference sequence). The CDR3 has 15 amino acids. With 4 bases removed from V and 4 bases from J, the gap between germline ends came to 13 bases. The CDR3 spells CASSSPDTVNEKLFF. The DNA for the CDR3 is TGTGCCAGCAGCTCCCCGGACACAGTTAATGAAAAACTGTTTTTT.

This clonotype came up many times. The CDR3 bases are TGTGCCAGCAGCTTAGCCGGACAGGCGGAAAAACTGTTTTTT. This translates into CASSLAGQAEKLFF. This sequence joins TRBV7-2 and TRBJ1-4; 7 bases align to TRBD1. This CDR3 spans 14 amino acids. Per the germline V gene, CDR1 is SGHTA and CDR2 is FQGNSA. Trimming cost V 0 bases and J 8 bases; bases outside gene matches: 3.

The chain recombines TRBV20-1 with TRBJ2-3; D perhaps matches TRBD2 (5 bases). V dropped 5 bases and J dropped 2 bases, with 14 bases sitting between them. The CDR3 is 14 amino acids. Germline loops: CDR1 DFQATT, CDR2 SNEGSKA (reference sequence). The CDR3 nucleotides are TGCAGTGCTTCTAGTGCCCTAGCCACAGATACGCAGTATTTT. Translated: CSASSALATDTQYF.

The sample holds many counts of this clonotype. The chain carries TRBV6-5 and TRBJ1-1, with 9 bases fitting TRBD1. Trimming removed 5 bases from V and 3 bases from J; junction bases left unmatched: 7. The CDR3 is made up of 15 amino acids. Germline assignment: CDR1 MNHEY and CDR2 SVGAGI. CDR3 DNA sequence: TGTGCCAGCAGTCGGCCGGGACAGGGTCACACTGAAGCTTTCTTT. Amino acid sequence: CASSRPGQGHTEAFF.

This clonotype was seen a few times. The V call is TRBV25-1, the J call TRBJ2-7; D remains ambiguous. The V end was cut by 1 base, the J end by 0 bases, with 7 bases between. This CDR3 comprises 14 residues. Germline lookup yields CDR1 MGHDK and CDR2 SYGVNS. CDR3 sequence (DNA): TGTGCCAGCAGTGAATCGGCATCCTCCTACGAGCAGTACTTC. This translates into CASSESASSYEQYF.

This clonotype has ten or more counts. This chain joins TRBV5-5 and TRBJ1-1; D is possibly TRBD1 (5 bases). CDR3 size: 15 residues. V was clipped by 5 bases and J by 3 bases, with 17 bases between them. Germline CDR1 reads SGHKS; CDR2 reads YYEKEE (reference sequence). The CDR3 sequence: CASSFDGADDTEAFF. In DNA, the CDR3 is TGTGCCAGCAGTTTTGACGGGGCGGATGACACTGAAGCTTTCTTT.

In its sample, this clonotype was seen a few times. The chain links TRBV5-1 to TRBJ2-3, with D perhaps TRBD1 (6 bases). Germline V gene data show CDR1 as SGHRS and CDR2 as YFSETQ. V dropped 2 bases and J dropped 0 bases, with 10 bases sitting between them. The CDR3 runs to 15 residues. CDR3 loop: CASSFEGGSTDTQYF. As DNA, the CDR3 is TGCGCCAGCAGCTTCGAAGGGGGTAGCACAGATACGCAGTATTTT.

The chain carries TRBV27 and TRBJ2-2; D ambiguous. Germline-derived CDR1 and CDR2 are MNHEY and SMNVEV (reference sequence). The CDR3 runs 17 residues. The V end lost 7 bases, the J end lost 1 base, and 19 bases lay between the germline ends. The CDR3 bases are TGTGCCAGCACCACTCAGGACGGCGGTATGAACACCGGGGAGCTGTTTTTT. Translation gives CASTTQDGGMNTGELFF.

This clonotype was counted ten times or more. The chain carries TRBV7-2 and TRBJ2-3; D gene uncertain. The CDR3 covers 14 residues. V was shortened by 5 bases and J by 6 bases, with 15 bases between the two germline ends. Germline values: CDR1 SGHTA, CDR2 FQGNSA. CDR3 coding DNA: TGTGCCAGCAGCCTTCGCGCGCGTCGGGATACGCAGTATTTT. This translates into CASSLRARRDTQYF. Variable domain in full (rest from reference TRBV7-2 and TRBJ2-3): GAGVSQSPSNKVTEKGKDVELRCDPISGHTALYWYRQSLGQGLEFLIYFQGNSAPDKSGLPSDRFSAERTGGSVSTLTIQRTQQEDSAVYLCASSLRARRDTQYFGPGTRLTVL.

The chain is built from TRBV6-1 and TRBJ1-1; D uncertain. The CDR3 spans 15 residues. Germline-derived CDR1 and CDR2 are MNHNS and SASEGT. V shed 7 bases and J shed 5 bases, with 20 bases lying between them. The CDR3 loop reads CASNRAHPRGTEAFF. Here the CDR3 DNA reads TGTGCCAGCAACCGTGCGCATCCCCGAGGGACTGAAGCTTTCTTT.